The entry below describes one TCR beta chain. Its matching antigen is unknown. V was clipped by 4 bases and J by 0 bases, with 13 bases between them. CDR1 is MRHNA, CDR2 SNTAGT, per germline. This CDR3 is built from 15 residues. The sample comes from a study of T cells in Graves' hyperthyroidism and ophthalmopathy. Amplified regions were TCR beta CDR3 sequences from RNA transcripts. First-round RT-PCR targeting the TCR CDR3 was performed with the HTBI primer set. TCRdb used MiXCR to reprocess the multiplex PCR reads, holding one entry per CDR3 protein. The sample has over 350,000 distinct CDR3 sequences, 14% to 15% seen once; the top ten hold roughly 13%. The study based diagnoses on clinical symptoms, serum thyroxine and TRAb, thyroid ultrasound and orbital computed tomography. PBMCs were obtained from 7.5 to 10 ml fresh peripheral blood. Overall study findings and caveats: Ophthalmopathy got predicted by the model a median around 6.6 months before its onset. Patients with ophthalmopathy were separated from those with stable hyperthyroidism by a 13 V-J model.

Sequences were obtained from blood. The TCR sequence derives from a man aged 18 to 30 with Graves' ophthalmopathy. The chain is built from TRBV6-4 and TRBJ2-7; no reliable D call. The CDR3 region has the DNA TGTGCCAGCAGTGTCGACACGAAACACTCCTACGAGCAGTACTTC. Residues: CASSVDTKHSYEQYF.